One sample yielded the 3 T cell receptor beta chains listed below, sequenced in a study of blood T cell repertoires in COVID-19. Clones were read by immunoSEQ multiplex PCR, and TCRdb kept only the in-frame ones, dropping some. The sample holds roughly 100,000 clones, nearly 90% seen once. Sequencing was done on a sample of peripheral blood. Receptor source: a man aged 45-65 years with active COVID-19.

The rearrangement joins TRBV3-1 (or the pseudogene TRBV3-2) to TRBJ2-5; TRBD1 aligns across 9 bases. The CDR3 is made up of 21 amino acids. Losses at the gene ends were 0 bases for V and 2 bases for J; bases not matched to a gene: 19. The germline gives CDR1 LGHDT, CDR2 YNNKEL (reference sequence). CDR3 sequence (DNA): TGTGCCAGCAGCCAAGATAGGAGTCCCCGTCCGGGACAGGGTCCTCAAGAGACCCAGTACTTC. It yields the protein CASSQDRSPRPGQGPQETQYF.

The J gene is TRBJ1-2, the V gene TRBV5-4; TRBD1 agrees at 8 bases. The length of the CDR3 is 15 residues. V was clipped by 6 bases and J by 4 bases; unmatched bases: 11. Germline V gene sequence: CDR1 SGHNT, CDR2 YYREEE (reference sequence). In DNA form, the CDR3 reads TGTGCCAGCACCCCAGGGACAGGTCAGGGCTATGGCTACACCTTC. Its translation: CASTPGTGQGYGYTF.

V and J are TRBV7-3 and TRBJ2-5; 8 nucleotides align to TRBD2. CDR1 is SGHTA, CDR2 FQGTGA, per germline. CDR3 size: 16 residues. J was trimmed by 4 bases and V by 5 bases; bases with no gene match: 12. The CDR3: CASSPRSGAVRETQYF. The CDR3 region has the DNA TGTGCCAGCAGCCCCCGTAGCGGGGCCGTCCGAGAGACCCAGTACTTC.